The T cell receptor beta chain under discussion was sequenced for a study of cytomegalovirus exposure and HLA in healthy donors. To note about this clone: Its target is not known.

The CDR3 contains 12 residues. CDR1 is GTSNPN and CDR2 is SVGIG in the germline V gene (reference sequence). V lost 5 bases and J lost 4, with 10 bases in between. It was the approximately 130-subject validation cohort, separate from the roughly 700-subject first cohort, to which the donors belonged. Study results and limitations: Cytomegalovirus-associated TCR beta chains were listed, numbering some 150.

The protocol was immunoSEQ multiplex PCR, while the TCRdb copy is restricted to in-frame clones and leaves out a portion. The table has 45,000 to 65,000 clones, roughly 89% seen once. The TCR originated in a woman aged 18 to 35 in good health and CMV-seronegative. This rearrangement joins TRBV30 to TRBJ2-3; D remains unclear. What was sequenced was PBMCs. CDR3 sequence: CAWGPRSDTQYF. The CDR3 DNA sequence: TGTGCCTGGGGCCCTCGATCAGATACGCAGTATTTT. Full variable domain (missing parts from reference TRBV30 and TRBJ2-3): SQTIHQWPATLVQPVGSPLSLECTVEGTSNPNLYWYRQAAGRGLQLLFYSVGIGQISSEVPQNLSASRPQDRQFILSSKKLLLSDSGFYLCAWGPRSDTQYFGPGTRLTVL.